The entry below gives a single TCR beta chain sequence along with its context. Its antigen is still unknown. Measured with immunoSEQ multiplex PCR; TCRdb has only the in-frame clones, and not every one. This table holds 50,000 to 55,000 clones, around 91% found once. This sample was taken from a study of OX40 agonist ivuxolimab in advanced cancers. At the level of the study: Enrollees could have had prior anti-PD-1, anti-PD-L1 or anti-CTLA-4 therapy, which about 40% had received. Three patients had partial responses: one hepatocellular carcinoma, two cutaneous melanoma.

The germline V and J ends were trimmed by 7 bases and 7 bases, with 14 bases remaining between them. The CDR3 length is 14 residues. The V gene's germline CDR1 is MNHNS and CDR2 SASEGT. Whole-study findings and limits: Normalized T-cell clonal expansion was also low in some nonresponders.

The receptor's source is an adult with an advanced solid tumor such as melanoma, head and neck, liver or kidney cancer. The V gene is TRBV6-1, the J gene TRBJ1-6; perhaps TRBD1 as D (6 bases). The input for sequencing was CD4+ or CD8+ T cells sorted from blood, taken in a trial of the OX40 agonist ivuxolimab. CDR3 in DNA: TGTGCCAGCAAGAGGGGGGTTGGAAATTCACCCCTCCACTTT. This translates into CASKRGVGNSPLHF.